Detailed here is one T cell receptor beta chain. RNA extraction gave at least 5 micrograms of total RNA per sample. These data belong to a study of blood T cells in healthy people across ages. The authors ran a second PCR of roughly 6 to 12 cycles using a sample-barcoded 5' primer and a J-beta primer mix. TCRdb reprocessed the 5' RACE reads via MiXCR and lists one record per CDR3 protein. The profile shows over 450,000 distinct CDR3 sequences, approximately 25% of them singletons. The sample was also reused in another study, on T cells of mothers and their children. That paper adds: The yield was over 9.5 million TCR beta CDR3 reads from each mother and approximately 3 million from each child. The authors found no persistent microchimeric T cell clones.

The clonotype comes from a boy between 10 and 17 years old in good health. Material: blood.

The CDR3: CSARPLAGDQETQYF. Written as DNA, the CDR3 is TGCAGTGCTAGGCCACTAGCGGGAGATCAAGAGACCCAGTACTTC. This rearrangement joins TRBV20-1 to TRBJ2-5, with TRBD2 matching 11 bases. V was pared by 3 bases and J by 2 bases, with 5 bases of the junction left unmatched. Germline lookup yields CDR1 DFQATT and CDR2 SNEGSKA (reference sequence). The CDR3 contains 15 residues.